The T cell receptor (beta chain) under discussion was sequenced for a study of cytotoxic CD8 clonotypes in ibrutinib-treated CLL. Germline V gene lookup returns CDR1 MNHNS and CDR2 SASEGT. The CDR3 runs to 15 residues. The junction had 5 bases not matched to a gene; V was cut back by 1 base and J by 7 bases. Concerning this clone itself: Its cognate antigen is unknown.

Whole-study findings and limits: Ibrutinib response saw clonality rise, and progression saw it return toward baseline.

Sequencing was performed with immunoSEQ multiplex PCR; in TCRdb, only in-frame clones are kept and a portion is missing. The table includes approximately 280,000 clones, around 76% detected once. Sequences were derived from PBMCs, sampled at disease progression, from a patient treated with ibrutinib. The V gene is TRBV6-1, the J gene TRBJ2-1, with 9 bases matching TRBD1. The receptor was isolated from a human donor with chronic lymphocytic leukemia. CDR3 DNA: TGTGCCAGCAGTGAAGGACAGGGGGTATTGAATGAGCAGTTCTTC. Translation gives CASSEGQGVLNEQFF.